This TCR beta chain was sequenced for a study of shared clonotypes between healthy human individuals. Study-level results: Investigators collected only blood, and repertoires in tissues likely differ. Represented diversity (both genetic and exposure-history) was limited by the small number of donors.

Original processing notes: Without quality scores, immunoSEQ junctional reads could not be filtered like full-length reads. The protocol was immunoSEQ multiplex PCR, while the TCRdb copy is restricted to in-frame clones and leaves out a portion. The V and J calls and clone size are taken from that table; D and trimming were inferred from the DNA. The top ten hold around 12% of the sample, which has hundreds of thousands of clones, about 80% seen once. V gave up 3 bases and J gave up 5 bases, with 11 bases separating them. Germline values: CDR1 LNHDA, CDR2 SQIVND (reference sequence). This CDR3 is built from 14 residues. Details on this clone: Antigen unknown.

Sequenced material: PBMCs. The clonotype originates from a woman aged 40 to 50 in good health. Some clones in this sample may be carry-over from other donors' samples. The V gene is TRBV19, the J gene TRBJ1-5; TRBD1 is a possible D gene (5 bases). CDR3 residues: CASSILGGDQPQHF. CDR3 sequence (DNA): TGTGCCAGTAGTATTCTGGGGGGAGATCAGCCCCAGCATTTT.